This T cell receptor beta chain was identified during a study of cytomegalovirus exposure and HLA in healthy donors. Regarding the study as a whole: An analysis that came later showed most CMV-associated TCR beta chains appearing HLA-restricted. Analysis was performed later, and it showed HLA-associated TCR beta chains to be more clonally expanded than equally common others.

Primers included in the PCR were 60 Vbeta and 13 Jbeta primers. The table came from immunoSEQ multiplex PCR; TCRdb's copy has only in-frame clones and leaves some out. The sample holds 95,000 to 150,000 clones, 50% to 75% seen once. This clone was observed a few times. Its antigen remains unknown. Trimming removed 3 bases from V and 2 bases from J, with 8 bases in between. CDR1 and CDR2 from the germline V gene are SEHNR and FQNEAQ (reference sequence). The CDR3 has 15 amino acids. V usage is TRBV7-9 and J usage is TRBJ2-6; tentative D call: TRBD1 (5 bases). The source of this sequence is a woman in her thirties or forties in good health and CMV-seropositive. What was sequenced was PBMCs. The CDR3 spells CASSFQGTGANVLTF. The CDR3 DNA follows: TGTGCCAGCAGCTTCCAGGGAACTGGGGCCAACGTCCTGACTTTC.